This T cell receptor (beta chain) is from a study of cytomegalovirus exposure and HLA in healthy donors. This clone appeared once. What it binds is unknown. The CDR3 has 18 residues. J lost 2 bases, V lost 6 bases, and 9 bases had no gene match. Germline assignment: CDR1 SEHNR and CDR2 FQNEAQ (reference sequence). This table comes from immunoSEQ multiplex PCR, and its TCRdb copy is limited to in-frame clones, with some not included. Among 200,000 or so clones listed, less than 90% were seen once. General study findings and limits: TCR clusters originating in the first cohort tended to co-occur in the 110 or so validation repertoires, according to a later analysis. Rare TCR sequences predominated, though certain public TCRs were found in many donors. A list of 150 or so TCR beta chains associated with cytomegalovirus was given.

The sequencing input was PBMCs. This chain connects TRBV7-9 to TRBJ2-6; 11 bases map to TRBD1. This clonotype was sampled from a woman aged 18-35 years in good health and CMV-seronegative. The CDR3 DNA sequence: TGTGCCAGCAGAGGGGACAGGGGGTTGAGTCCTGGGGCCAACGTCCTGACTTTC. The encoded protein is CASRGDRGLSPGANVLTF.